This T cell receptor beta chain stems from a study of cytomegalovirus exposure and HLA in healthy donors. Study-wide results and caveats: The study listed approximately 160 cytomegalovirus-associated TCR beta chains.

The PCR used 60 Vbeta and 13 Jbeta primers. The protocol was immunoSEQ multiplex PCR, while the TCRdb copy is restricted to in-frame clones and leaves out a portion. The sample includes 150,000 to 180,000 clones, approximately 72% of them seen just once. Concerning this clone itself: The target antigen is unknown.

The CDR3 extends over 14 amino acids. The V segment lost 11 bases and the J segment 4 bases; nucleotides outside the gene matches: 8. The germline V gene has CDR1 MRHNA and CDR2 SNTAGT. Healthy bone marrow donors made up the donors. The sample taken for sequencing was PBMCs. The rearrangement uses TRBV6-4 and TRBJ1-6, with 7 bases matching TRBD1. This clonotype was obtained from a man aged 18-30 years in good health and CMV-seronegative. In nucleotides, the CDR3 is TGTGCCCCCAAGAGACAGGGATATAATTCACCCCTCCACTTT. This gives the protein CAPKRQGYNSPLHF.